This TCR beta chain was captured in a study of regulatory T cells in long-lasting Graves disease. The germline V and J ends were trimmed by 1 base and 3 bases, with 10 bases remaining between them. The CDR3 covers 14 residues. Per the germline V gene, CDR1 is SGHTA and CDR2 is FQGNSA. Time point specified: persistent/refractory GD, antithyroid drugs over 5 years with positive TRAb. From RNA extracted from PBMCs, the TCR library was made. The sample holds many counts of this clonotype. According to the study, TCR beta libraries were built with iRepertoire HTBI primers and CDR3-region Arm-PCR. TCRdb re-called the multiplex PCR reads with MiXCR, one entry per CDR3 protein. The sample records under 350,000 distinct CDR3 sequences, roughly a fifth being singletons.

The source was peripheral blood mononuclear cells (PBMCs), collected when the disease was refractory, from a patient treated with antithyroid drugs. The origin of this receptor is a female donor with Graves disease. The chain is built from TRBV7-2 and TRBJ2-7; D possibly corresponds to TRBD2 (6 bases). The DNA for the CDR3 is TGTGCCAGCAGCTTAGACCCTAGCGTCTACGAGCAGTACTTC. Translation gives CASSLDPSVYEQYF.